The present T cell receptor beta chain was sequenced within a study of beta chain features in type 1 diabetes. About the study: Cell yields, age and gender were similar between patients and healthy donors.

CDR1 SEHNR and CDR2 FQNEAQ come from the germline V gene (reference sequence). The V segment lost 5 bases and the J segment 0 bases; nucleotides outside the gene matches: 6. There are 15 residues in the CDR3. CD45RO/CCR7/CD25/CD127/CD95/CD27 staining was used to isolate CD4+ naive, central memory, regulatory and stem cell-like memory cells by sorting. This clone has only a few counts. The investigators reverse transcribed all of the isolated RNA, so they sequenced expressed TCRB transcripts. Profiling relied on immunoSEQ multiplex PCR, and the TCRdb table lists in-frame clones only, not all of them. The sample contains 120,000 to 150,000 clones, 8% to 13% of which appear only once.

This TCR derives from a man between 18 and 29 years old in good health. Sequencing was performed on naive CD4+ T cells from blood. The J gene is TRBJ1-1, the V gene TRBV7-9, with 7 bases that match TRBD1. CDR3 bases: TGTGCCAGCAGCCCCCAGACAGGGCTGAACACTGAAGCTTTCTTT. Its protein is CASSPQTGLNTEAFF.